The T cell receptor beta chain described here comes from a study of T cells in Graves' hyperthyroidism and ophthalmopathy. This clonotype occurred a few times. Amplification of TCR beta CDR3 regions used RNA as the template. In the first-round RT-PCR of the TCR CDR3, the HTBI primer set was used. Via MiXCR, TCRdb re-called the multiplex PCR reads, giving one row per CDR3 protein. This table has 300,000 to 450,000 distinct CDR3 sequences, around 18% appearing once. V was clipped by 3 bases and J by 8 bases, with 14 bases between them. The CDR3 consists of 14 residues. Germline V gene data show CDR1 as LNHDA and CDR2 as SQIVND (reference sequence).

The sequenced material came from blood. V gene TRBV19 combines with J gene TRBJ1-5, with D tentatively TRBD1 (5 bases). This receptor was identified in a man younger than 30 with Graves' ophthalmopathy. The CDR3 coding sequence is TGTGCCAGTAGTATGCTAAGGGGTGCGGAGCCCCAGCATTTT. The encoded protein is CASSMLRGAEPQHF.